Below, 24 T cell receptor beta chains from the same sample are listed, as sequenced in a study of CD8+CD57+ T cells in acquired aplastic anemia. Genomic DNA, serving as template, underwent TCR beta VDJ and CDR3 profiling. One entry per CDR3 protein results from TCRdb running MiXCR on the reads. Here the sample spans roughly 120,000 distinct CDR3 sequences, 55% to 60% being singletons. For sequencing, patients were chosen who had shown expansion of CD8+CD57+ cells by flow cytometry. Sequencing input: sorted CD4+, CD8+, or CD8+CD57+ T cells (not recorded which) from PBMCs. The source is a human donor with aplastic anemia.

This clonotype was recorded at least ten times. The V call is TRBV24-1, the J call TRBJ2-3; D is unclear. Between the trimmed V and J ends, which lost 3 bases and 0 bases, there was a span of 12 bases. The CDR3 length is 16 residues. Germline V lookup: CDR1 KGHDR, CDR2 SFDVKD. DNA for the CDR3: TGTGCCACCAGTGATACTGCTTTAGGTAGCACAGATACGCAGTATTTT. This translates into CATSDTALGSTDTQYF.

This clonotype was seen ten or more times. DNA of the CDR3: TGCGCCAGCAGCCATATCCGGGAATTCTACGAGCAGTACTTC. The encoded protein is CASSHIREFYEQYF. The J gene is TRBJ2-7, the V gene TRBV4-1, with a tentative D call TRBD2 (5 bases). The CDR3 runs to 14 residues. Trimming stripped 3 bases from V and 3 bases from J, with 12 bases between. In germline, CDR1 is MGHRA, CDR2 YSYEKL.

This chain links TRBV9 with TRBJ2-5; D call uncertain. Trimming removed 0 bases from V and 7 bases from J, with 16 bases in between. This CDR3 is built from 15 residues. Germline CDR1 reads SGDLS; CDR2 reads YYNGEE. CDR3 in amino acids: CASSVVPELVGTQYF. As DNA, the CDR3 is TGTGCCAGCAGCGTAGTTCCAGAGCTGGTAGGGACCCAGTACTTC.

This clonotype has only a few counts. The chain couples TRBV15 to TRBJ2-1; D may correspond to TRBD1 or TRBD2 (5 bases each). This CDR3 is built from 17 residues. Per the germline V gene, CDR1 is LNHNV and CDR2 is YYDKDF (reference sequence). V lost 0 bases to trimming and J lost 2 bases, with 14 bases between them. The CDR3 here is CATSRDRGRATYNEQFF. CDR3 bases: TGTGCCACCAGCAGAGATCGGGGCCGAGCGACCTACAATGAGCAGTTCTTC.

This clonotype has ten or more counts. The J gene is TRBJ1-6, the V gene TRBV6-5; no firm D call. The CDR3 extends over 15 amino acids. V was pared by 0 bases and J by 9 bases, with 12 bases between. CDR1 is MNHEY, CDR2 SVGAGI, per germline. CDR3 sequence (DNA): TGTGCCAGCAGTTACTCAGGACCAAAGGGTTCACCCCTCCACTTT. It specifies CASSYSGPKGSPLHF.

Turning to this clonotype: Sequence at one end of the junction differs from germline and may be a read error. The J gene is TRBJ1-4, the V gene TRBV19; TRBD1 matches 10 bases. Germline V gene lookup returns CDR1 LNHDA and CDR2 SQIVND (reference sequence). This CDR3 has 14 residues. The CDR3 loop reads CAGSDRGQGEKLFF. CDR3 DNA sequence: TGTGCCGGTAGTGACAGGGGGCAAGGTGAAAAACTGTTTTTT.

The rearrangement links TRBV5-1 to TRBJ1-6; D unresolved. Trimming took off 0 bases at V and 7 bases at J, with 8 bases between the two ends. CDR1 and CDR2 from the germline V gene are SGHRS and YFSETQ. The CDR3 totals 14 residues. For the CDR3, the DNA is TGCGCCAGCAGCTTGGAAGCGGGAAATTCACCCCTCCACTTT. Encoded protein: CASSLEAGNSPLHF.

The rearrangement links TRBV24-1 to TRBJ2-3; D not certain. This CDR3 contains 11 residues. Germline V gene lookup returns CDR1 KGHDR and CDR2 SFDVKD. V lost 5 bases and J 4 bases, leaving 3 bases between the germline ends. The CDR3 DNA sequence: TGTGCCACCAGTGCCGCAGATACGCAGTATTTT. This codes for CATSAADTQYF.

This clonotype was detected ten times or more. This chain joins TRBV6-2 or TRBV6-3 and TRBJ1-6; maybe TRBD1 (6 bases). The CDR3 length is 13 residues. Germline V lookup: CDR1 MNHEY, CDR2 SVGEGT. The V end was cut by 5 bases, the J end by 12 bases, with 14 bases between. CDR3 nucleotides: TGTGCCAGCAGTAGAACAGGGATGCGACCCCTCCACTTT. Its translation is CASSRTGMRPLHF.

V usage is TRBV2 and J usage is TRBJ1-2, with 11 bases matching TRBD1. Germline V gene lookup returns CDR1 SNHLY and CDR2 FYNNEI. The CDR3 is 14 amino acids. Trimming removed 6 bases from V and 1 base from J; junction bases left unmatched: 1. CDR3: CASRDRGLNYGYTF. CDR3 DNA sequence: TGTGCCAGCAGGGACAGGGGGCTTAACTATGGCTACACCTTC.

This chain joins TRBV10-3 and TRBJ1-6; D gene uncertain. CDR3 length: 14 amino acids. Germline lookup yields CDR1 ENHRY and CDR2 SYGVKD. Trimming took off 7 bases at V and 5 bases at J, with 12 bases between the two ends. The CDR3: CAITRTVNNSPLHF. The CDR3 DNA sequence: TGTGCCATCACCCGGACGGTAAATAATTCACCCCTCCACTTT.

This chain connects TRBV15 to TRBJ1-2; D gene unclear. CDR3 length: 13 amino acids. Germline V lookup: CDR1 LNHNV, CDR2 YYDKDF (reference sequence). The germline V and J ends were trimmed by 1 base and 0 bases, with 3 bases remaining between them. This CDR3 reads CATSRGANYGYTF. CDR3 bases: TGTGCCACCAGCAGAGGAGCTAACTATGGCTACACCTTC. Full variable domain (missing parts from reference TRBV15 and TRBJ1-2): DAMVIQNPRYQVTQFGKPVTLSCSQTLNHNVMYWYQQKSSQAPKLLFHYYDKDFNNEADTPDNFQSRRPNTSFCFLDIRSPGLGDTAMYLCATSRGANYGYTFGSGTRLTVV.

This clonotype was picked up many times. This sequence joins TRBV29-1 and TRBJ2-7, with 9 nucleotides matching TRBD2. The V and J ends lost 7 bases and 1 base, in that order; junction bases with no gene match: 5. CDR3 size: 13 residues. Germline-derived CDR1 and CDR2 are SQVTM and ANQGSEA. CDR3 sequence (DNA): TGCAGCGCCCTTAGCGGGAGTTCCTACGAGCAGTACTTC. Translating gives CSALSGSSYEQYF.

This clonotype was seen once. V gene TRBV12-3 or TRBV12-4 combines with J gene TRBJ1-2; 10 bases align to TRBD1. The CDR3 loop spans 14 amino acids. With 5 bases clipped from V and 6 bases from J, the junction kept 6 bases outside the gene matches. This CDR3 is CASSGGDRGNGYTF. For the CDR3, the DNA is TGTGCCAGCAGTGGGGGGGACAGGGGAAATGGCTACACCTTC.

The gene calls are TRBV19 and TRBJ2-5; D unclear. V lost 5 bases, J lost 2 bases, and 9 bases lay in between. CDR1 and CDR2 (germline): LNHDA, SQIVND (reference sequence). The CDR3 extends over 13 amino acids. The CDR3 DNA is TGTGCCAGTAGTTTTCAGATGCAAGAGACCCAGTACTTC. Its translation is CASSFQMQETQYF.

The V gene is TRBV10-2, the J gene TRBJ2-3; 12 bases are shared with TRBD2. Trimming took 10 bases from V and 8 from J; bases not matched to a gene: 16. Germline-derived CDR1 and CDR2 are WSHSY and SAAADI. The CDR3 consists of 16 residues. CDR3 region: CATSQCPSGRAVTQYF. In nucleotides, the CDR3 is TGCGCCACCTCTCAGTGTCCTAGCGGGAGGGCGGTTACGCAGTATTTT.

This clonotype was picked up many times. The genes are TRBV10-1 and TRBJ2-7; 7 positions match TRBD2. This CDR3 has 13 amino acids. V was pared by 10 bases and J by 3 bases, with 9 bases of the junction left unmatched. The germline V gene has CDR1 WNHNN and CDR2 SYGVQD (reference sequence). DNA for the CDR3: TGCGCCACCTTATGGGAGGGAAACTACGAGCAGTACTTC. This codes for CATLWEGNYEQYF.

The chain recombines TRBV16 with TRBJ2-1, with D perhaps TRBD2 (6 bases). Germline CDR1 KGHSY, CDR2 FQNENV. V shed 0 bases and J shed 1 base, with 10 bases lying between them. The CDR3 covers 16 residues. The CDR3 is CASSQSGDWSYNEQFF. CDR3 bases: TGTGCCAGCAGCCAATCCGGGGACTGGTCCTACAATGAGCAGTTCTTC.

This clonotype was detected once. The J gene is TRBJ2-7, the V gene TRBV7-8, with 9 nucleotides matching TRBD1. Losses at the gene ends were 5 bases for V and 6 bases for J; bases not matched to a gene: 8. Germline V gives CDR1 SGHVS, CDR2 FQNEAQ. The CDR3 is made up of 14 amino acids. The CDR3 nucleotides read TGTGCCAGCAGCGGGGGGACAGGGACCGTCGAGCAGTACTTC. As protein: CASSGGTGTVEQYF.

Details on this clonotype: A much larger clone lies a single base off, so this may be a read error. The chain carries TRBV5-5 and TRBJ1-6, with TRBD1 matching over 7 bases. Unmatched junction bases numbered 6, after V lost 0 bases and J lost 9 bases. The length of the CDR3 is 15 residues. The germline gives CDR1 SGHKS, CDR2 YYEKEE (reference sequence). CDR3 amino acids: CASSLDWDSSSPLHF. The CDR3 DNA sequence: TGTGCCAGCAGCTTGGATTGGGACAGTAGTTCACCCCTCCACTTT.

The chain has TRBV7-9 and TRBJ2-7, with D perhaps TRBD2 (5 bases). CDR1 and CDR2 from the germline V gene are SEHNR and FQNEAQ (reference sequence). This CDR3 has 11 amino acids. Trimming took 2 bases from V and 7 from J, leaving 6 bases between them. This CDR3 is CASSLWEEQYF. The CDR3 coding sequence is TGTGCCAGCAGCTTATGGGAGGAGCAGTACTTC.

About this clonotype itself: Mismatch with germline at one junction end may stem from a read error. This sequence joins TRBV7-9 and TRBJ1-1; 11 bases are a match to TRBD1. This CDR3 region has 15 residues. Per germline, CDR1 SEHNR and CDR2 FQNEAQ (reference sequence). In DNA, the CDR3 is TGTGTCAGCAGCTCTCCGGGACAGGGGGTCACTGAAGCTTTCTTT. It is translated as CVSSSPGQGVTEAFF.

The genes are TRBV10-3 and TRBJ2-5, with no clear D. Trimming removed 3 bases from V and 5 bases from J, with 13 bases in between. Germline V gene sequence: CDR1 ENHRY, CDR2 SYGVKD. CDR3 size: 14 residues. CDR3 loop: CAISDFSDVETQYF. CDR3 nucleotide sequence: TGTGCCATCAGTGACTTCTCCGACGTCGAGACCCAGTACTTC.

The chain has TRBV25-1 and TRBJ2-1; possibly TRBD2 for D (6 bases). This CDR3 has 16 residues. Germline CDR1 is MGHDK and CDR2 is SYGVNS. Trimming took 3 bases from V and 3 from J, leaving 15 bases between them. Here the CDR3 DNA reads TGTGCCAGCAGTGAGTCTGGCGGGGATCTCTACAATGAGCAGTTCTTC. Protein: CASSESGGDLYNEQFF.